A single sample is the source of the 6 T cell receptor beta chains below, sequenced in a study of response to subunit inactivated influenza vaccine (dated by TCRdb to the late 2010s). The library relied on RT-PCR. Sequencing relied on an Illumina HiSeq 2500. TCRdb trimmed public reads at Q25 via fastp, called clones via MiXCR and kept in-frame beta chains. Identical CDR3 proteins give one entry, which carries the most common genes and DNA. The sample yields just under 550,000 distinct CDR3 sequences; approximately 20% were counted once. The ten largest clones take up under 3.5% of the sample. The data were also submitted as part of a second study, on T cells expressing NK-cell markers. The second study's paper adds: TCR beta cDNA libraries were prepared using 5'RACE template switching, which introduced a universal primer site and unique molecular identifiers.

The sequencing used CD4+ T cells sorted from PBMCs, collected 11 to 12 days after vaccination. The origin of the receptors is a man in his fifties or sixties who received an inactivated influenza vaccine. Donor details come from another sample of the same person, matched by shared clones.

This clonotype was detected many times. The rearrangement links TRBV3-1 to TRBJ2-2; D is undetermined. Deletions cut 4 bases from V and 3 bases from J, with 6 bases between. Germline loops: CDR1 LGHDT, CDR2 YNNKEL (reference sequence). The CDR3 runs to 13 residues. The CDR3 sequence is CASSPLDTGELFF. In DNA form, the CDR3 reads TGTGCCAGCAGCCCTTTAGACACCGGGGAGCTGTTTTTT.

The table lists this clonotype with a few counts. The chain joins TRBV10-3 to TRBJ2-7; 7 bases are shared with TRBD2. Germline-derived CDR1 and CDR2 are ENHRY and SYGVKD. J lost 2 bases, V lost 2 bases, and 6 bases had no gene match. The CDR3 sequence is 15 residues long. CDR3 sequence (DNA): TGTGCCATCAGTGAGGGGGGGGACCTTACCTACGAGCAGTACTTC. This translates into CAISEGGDLTYEQYF.

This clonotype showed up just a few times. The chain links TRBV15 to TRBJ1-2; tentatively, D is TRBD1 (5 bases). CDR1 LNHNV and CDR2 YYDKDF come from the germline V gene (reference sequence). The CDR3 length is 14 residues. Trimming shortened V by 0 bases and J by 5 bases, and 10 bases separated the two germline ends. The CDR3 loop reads CATSRDPGGYGYTF. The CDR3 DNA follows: TGTGCCACCAGCAGAGACCCCGGGGGTTATGGCTACACCTTC. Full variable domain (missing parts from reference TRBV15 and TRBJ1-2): DAMVIQNPRYQVTQFGKPVTLSCSQTLNHNVMYWYQQKSSQAPKLLFHYYDKDFNNEADTPDNFQSRRPNTSFCFLDIRSPGLGDTAMYLCATSRDPGGYGYTFGSGTRLTVV.

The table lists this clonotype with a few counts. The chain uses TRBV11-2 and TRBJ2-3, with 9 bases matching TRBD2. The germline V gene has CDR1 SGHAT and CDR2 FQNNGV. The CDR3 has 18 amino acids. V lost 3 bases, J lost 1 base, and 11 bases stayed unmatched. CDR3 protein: CASSFSVTSGGRTDTQYF. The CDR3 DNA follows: TGTGCCAGCAGCTTTTCCGTAACAAGCGGGGGGCGCACAGATACGCAGTATTTT.

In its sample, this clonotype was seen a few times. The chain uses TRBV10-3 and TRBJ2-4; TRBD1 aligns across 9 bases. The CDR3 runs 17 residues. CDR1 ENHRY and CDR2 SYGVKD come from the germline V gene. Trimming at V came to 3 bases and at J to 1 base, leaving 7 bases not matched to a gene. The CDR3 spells CAISEGQGKTAKNIQYF. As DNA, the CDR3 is TGTGCCATCAGTGAAGGACAGGGGAAGACTGCCAAAAACATTCAGTACTTC.

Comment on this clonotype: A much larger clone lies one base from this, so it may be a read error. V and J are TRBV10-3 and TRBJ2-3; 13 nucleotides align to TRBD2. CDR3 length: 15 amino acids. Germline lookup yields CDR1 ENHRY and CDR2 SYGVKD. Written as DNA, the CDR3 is TGTGGCATGAGGACTAGCGGGGGCCTCACAGATACGCAGTATTTT. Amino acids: CGMRTSGGLTDTQYF.